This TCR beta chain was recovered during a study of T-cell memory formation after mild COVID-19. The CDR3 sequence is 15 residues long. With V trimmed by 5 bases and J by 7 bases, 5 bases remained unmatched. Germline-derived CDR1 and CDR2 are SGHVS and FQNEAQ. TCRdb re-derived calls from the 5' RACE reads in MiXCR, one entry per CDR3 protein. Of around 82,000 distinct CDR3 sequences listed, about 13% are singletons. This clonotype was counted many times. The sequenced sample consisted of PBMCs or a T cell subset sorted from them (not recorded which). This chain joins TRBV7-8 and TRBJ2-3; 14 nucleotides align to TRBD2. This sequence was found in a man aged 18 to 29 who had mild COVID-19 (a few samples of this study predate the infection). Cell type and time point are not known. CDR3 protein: CASSPGTSGGNTQYF. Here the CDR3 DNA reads TGTGCCAGCAGCCCTGGGACTAGCGGGGGAAATACGCAGTATTTT.